This TCR beta chain was recorded in a study of PD-1 blockade in classical Hodgkin lymphoma. Sequencing was performed with immunoSEQ multiplex PCR; in TCRdb, only in-frame clones are kept and a portion is missing. The data contain approximately 65,000 clones, roughly nine tenths of them singletons. This CDR3 is built from 14 residues. V was cut by 3 bases and J by 5 bases, with 11 bases left in between. In germline, CDR1 is SGHRS, CDR2 YFSETQ. Specified time point: cycle 4 day 1 (C4D1), after five to seven weeks of nivolumab. Every one of the patients relapsed after autologous stem cell transplantation (brentuximab vedotin exposure was variable). With respect to this clone: Its antigen is as yet unknown.

The study's findings and limits: With CD4+ cells, TCR diversity rose significantly by C4D1, but not with CD8+ cells. Newly diagnosed patients were reported to start with lower TCR diversity than healthy donors. Exclusion was applied to patients who started nivolumab under 1 year after ASCT.

This chain links TRBV5-1 with TRBJ2-2, with a possible D match to TRBD1 (6 bases). The origin of this receptor is a human donor with classical Hodgkin lymphoma. The sequencing here drew on peripheral blood mononuclear cells (PBMCs), taken before the fourth cycle of nivolumab. CDR3 bases: TGCGCCAGCAGCTCCTACAGGGAAACCGGGGAGCTGTTTTTT. It translates to CASSSYRETGELFF.